This T cell receptor (beta chain) was identified in a study of Tregs in tolerant kidney transplant recipients (dated by TCRdb to about 2019). As for the study more broadly: Related donors were used in the transplants with nonmyeloablative bone marrow transplantation, and mixed chimerism was transient in the human trials. During sorting of primary belatacept mixed lymphocyte reaction cultures, recipient cells were distinguished from donor cells with antibodies. TCRbeta sequencing was used in the study to identify donor-specific regulatory T cells before combined kidney and bone marrow transplantation, and the identified cells were then tracked after transplant. Once the B cell culture was finished, the cells were sorted into two populations: CD4+CD8-CD25+CD127- and CD4+CD8-4-1BB+CD40L-. Activated donor B cells were generated over approximately 10 days on irradiated CD40L-expressing 3T3 cells in the presence of cyclosporin A and IL-4. Sorted recipient Tregs were cultured for approximately 17 days with irradiated activated donor B cells plus IL-2, and restimulation was performed on day 11. Other Treg samples came from a roughly three-day mixed lymphocyte reaction with belatacept, some followed by a 5-day donor restimulation, before sorting recipient CD4+CD25+CD127- cells.

In the paper's terms, the time point label means: blood sample drawn before combined kidney and bone marrow transplant. 4 combined kidney and bone marrow transplant recipients from the ITN036ST trial were included as patients, and samples were available only from these trial subjects. Healthy control blood was processed by Ficoll density gradient to PBMCs and cryopreserved; patient PBMCs were collected before and after transplant. For TCRbeta CDR3 sequencing, genomic DNA from the sorted cells was extracted using the QIAGEN DNeasy Blood and Tissue Kit. High-throughput TCRbeta CDR3 sequencing, which included PCR amplification with bias correction and internal controls, was done commercially through immunoSEQ. The original pipeline was this. A unique productive TCRbeta sequence was defined by the CDR3 nucleotide sequence when primers matched, and otherwise by the CDR3 amino acid sequence together with the Vbeta and Jbeta genes. A sequence counted as donor-reactive if, in CFSE-low cells, the sequence had a frequency of at least 0.01% and was expanded at least 5-fold compared with unstimulated cells. Jensen-Shannon divergence calculated on the top 100 TCRbeta sequences ranked by frequency was used to measure repertoire divergence. For samples with multiple sequencing runs, sorting error was corrected in each run separately before the runs were combined. What TCRdb holds here is the immuneACCESS table cut down to in-frame rearrangements. Part of the clones is not present; checked against another copy, under half of the missing clones reflect an unresolved V gene, and the others are unexplained. That table is the source of V, J and clone size, and D and trimming were worked out from the DNA. The sample data list around 5,600 clones, and roughly 90% of these were observed just once. Of the sample, about 3.6% is held by the ten largest clones.

In its sample, this clone was seen a few times. Its antigen is not yet known. The record has no base qualities; no much larger clone is one base away. Reading from cysteine to phenylalanine, the CDR3 counts 15 amino acids. Left in the record is the CDR3 DNA by itself, 45 bases read in frame from the first base. V is pruned by 3 bases and J by 0 bases, leaving 1 base of the junction without a gene match. In the germline V gene (reference sequence), CDR1 corresponds to LNHDA and CDR2 to SQIVND. Study-wide conclusions, independent of this receptor: Donor-specific Treg expansion exceeded global Treg expansion in tolerant patients, suggesting antigen-driven rather than nonspecific expansion. The most biologically relevant and donor-specific TCRbeta repertoire appeared to be identified by expanding Tregs with activated donor B cells. Biological reproducibility was not directly assessed, although technical replication error appeared to be minimal. Because the study included only a small number of patients, the results must be confirmed in larger populations and under other immunosuppression protocols. Because the PCR primers were changed over time for some patients, nucleotide-level comparison could not be performed across the samples from those patients.

The chain employs TRBV19 and TRBJ1-3; TRBD1 agrees with 8 junctional bases. The clonotype was recovered from a human patient who received a combined kidney and bone marrow transplant. The starting material was Tregs from blood cultured with allogeneic cells, obtained before the transplant. DNA sequence: TGTGCCAGTAGTATCACAGGGGGCTCTGGAAACACCATATATTTT. It is translated as CASSITGGSGNTIYF.